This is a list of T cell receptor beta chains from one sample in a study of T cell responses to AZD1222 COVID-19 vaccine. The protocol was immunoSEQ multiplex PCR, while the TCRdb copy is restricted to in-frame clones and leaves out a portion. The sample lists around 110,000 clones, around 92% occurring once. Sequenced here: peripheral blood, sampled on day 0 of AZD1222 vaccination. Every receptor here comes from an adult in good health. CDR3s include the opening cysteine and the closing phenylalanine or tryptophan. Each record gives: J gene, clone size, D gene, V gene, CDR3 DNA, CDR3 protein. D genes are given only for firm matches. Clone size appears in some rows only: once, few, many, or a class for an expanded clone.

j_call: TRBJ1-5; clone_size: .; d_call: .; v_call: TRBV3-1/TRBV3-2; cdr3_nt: TGTGCCAGCAGCCAGACAGGCAACCAGCCCCAGCATTTT; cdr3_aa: CASSQTGNQPQHF
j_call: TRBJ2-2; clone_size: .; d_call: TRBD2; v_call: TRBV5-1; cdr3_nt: TGCGCCAGCAGTCGTGAAGCTAGCGGGAACACCGGGGAGCTGTTTTTT; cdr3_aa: CASSREASGNTGELFF
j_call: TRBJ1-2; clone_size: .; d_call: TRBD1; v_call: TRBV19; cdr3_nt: TGTGCCAGTAGTCTTGACAGGGGGACGTCTGGCTACACCTTC; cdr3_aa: CASSLDRGTSGYTF
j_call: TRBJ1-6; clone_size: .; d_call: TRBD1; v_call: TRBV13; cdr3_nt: TGTGCCAGCAGGCTCGACAGGGGTAATTCACCCCTCCACTTT; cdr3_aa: CASRLDRGNSPLHF
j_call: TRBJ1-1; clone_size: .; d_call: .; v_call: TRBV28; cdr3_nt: TGTGCCAGCAGTCCGACAGGAGACACTGAAGCTTTCTTT; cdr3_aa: CASSPTGDTEAFF
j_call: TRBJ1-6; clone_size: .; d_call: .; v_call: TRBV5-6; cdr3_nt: TGTGCCAGCAGCTTGTTCGGGGACCCGGGTGTTTCACCCCTCCACTTT; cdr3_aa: CASSLFGDPGVSPLHF
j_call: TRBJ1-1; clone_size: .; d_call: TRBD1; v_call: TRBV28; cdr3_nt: TGTGCCAGCAGTTCCCACAGGGGTTCGACTGAAGCTTTCTTT; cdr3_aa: CASSSHRGSTEAFF
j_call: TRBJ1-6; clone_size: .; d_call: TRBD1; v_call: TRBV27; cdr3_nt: TGTGCCAGCAGTTTACTTAGGGGGCATAATTCACCCCTCCACTTT; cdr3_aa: CASSLLRGHNSPLHF
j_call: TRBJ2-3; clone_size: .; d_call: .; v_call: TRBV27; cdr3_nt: TGTGCCAGTCGGCTTGGGTGGCCGGACACAGATACGCAGTATTTT; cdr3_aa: CASRLGWPDTDTQYF
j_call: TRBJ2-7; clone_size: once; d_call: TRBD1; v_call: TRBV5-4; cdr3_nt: TGTGCCAGCAGCTGGGGGACAGCCGAGCAGTACTTC; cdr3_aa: CASSWGTAEQYF
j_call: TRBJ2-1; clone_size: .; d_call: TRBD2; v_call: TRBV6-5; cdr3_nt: TGTGCCAGCAGCCGGGGGGAAAATGAGCAGTTCTTC; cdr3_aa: CASSRGENEQFF
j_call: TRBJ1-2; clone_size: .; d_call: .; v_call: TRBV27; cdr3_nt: TGTGCCAGCAGTGGCCAAGGGAGTCATGGCTACACCTTC; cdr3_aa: CASSGQGSHGYTF
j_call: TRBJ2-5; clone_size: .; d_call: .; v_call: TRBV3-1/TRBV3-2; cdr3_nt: TGTGCCAGCAGCCACTACGGGGAGGAGACCCAGTACTTC; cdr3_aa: CASSHYGEETQYF
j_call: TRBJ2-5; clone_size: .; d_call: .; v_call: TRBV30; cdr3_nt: TGTGCCTGGAGTGTAGGAAGACAAGAGACCCAGTACTTC; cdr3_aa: CAWSVGRQETQYF
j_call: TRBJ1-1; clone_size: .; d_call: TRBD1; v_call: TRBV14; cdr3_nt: TGTGCCAGCAGCCGGACAGGGGAGGTGATCACTGAAGCTTTCTTT; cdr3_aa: CASSRTGEVITEAFF
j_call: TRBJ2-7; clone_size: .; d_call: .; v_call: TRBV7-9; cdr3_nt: TGTGCCAGCAGCTTAACGGCAGGAAGGTTCTCCTACGAGCAGTACTTC; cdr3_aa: CASSLTAGRFSYEQYF
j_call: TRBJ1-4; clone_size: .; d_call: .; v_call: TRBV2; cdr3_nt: TGTGCCAGCAGTGACAGGGACAATGAAAAACTGTTTTTT; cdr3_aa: CASSDRDNEKLFF
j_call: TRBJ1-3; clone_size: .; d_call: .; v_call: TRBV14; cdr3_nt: TGTGCCAGCAGCCACAGAACGGGCCTCTCTGGAAACACCATATATTTT; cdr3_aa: CASSHRTGLSGNTIYF
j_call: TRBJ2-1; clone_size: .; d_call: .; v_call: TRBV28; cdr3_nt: TGTGCCACCAGCTGGAGGGGGCTCCACAATGAGCAGTTCTTC; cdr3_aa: CATSWRGLHNEQFF
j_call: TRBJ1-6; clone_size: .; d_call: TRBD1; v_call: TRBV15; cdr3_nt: TGTGCCACCAGCGAGTTGGACAGGGTAAATTCACCCCTCCACTTT; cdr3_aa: CATSELDRVNSPLHF
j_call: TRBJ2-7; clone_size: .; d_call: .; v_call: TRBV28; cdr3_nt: TGTGCCAGCAGTTACGTGATAGCGACTAGTGGATCCTACGAGCAGTACTTC; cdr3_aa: CASSYVIATSGSYEQYF
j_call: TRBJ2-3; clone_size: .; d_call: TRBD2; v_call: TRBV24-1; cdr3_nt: TGTGCCACCAGTGATCAAGCGGGAGGGAGCACAGATACGCAGTATTTT; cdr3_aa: CATSDQAGGSTDTQYF
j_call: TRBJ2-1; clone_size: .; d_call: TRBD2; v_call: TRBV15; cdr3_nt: TGTGCCACCAGCAGACGACTAGCGACCGTATTATTATACGATGAGCAGTTCTTC; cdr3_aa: CATSRRLATVLLYDEQFF
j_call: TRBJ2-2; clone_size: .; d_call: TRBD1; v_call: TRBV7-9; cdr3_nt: TGTGCCAGCAGCTTAGCGCGAAGGGACAGGGGGAACACCGGGGAGCTGTTTTTT; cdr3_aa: CASSLARRDRGNTGELFF
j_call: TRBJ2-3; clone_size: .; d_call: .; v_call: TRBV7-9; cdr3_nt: TGTGCGTCGTTGCGGACAATCACAGATACGCAGTATTTT; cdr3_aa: CASLRTITDTQYF
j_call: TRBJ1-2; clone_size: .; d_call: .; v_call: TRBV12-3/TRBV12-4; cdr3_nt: TGTGCCAGCAGTCGGACGGATCCATATGGCTACACCTTC; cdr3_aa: CASSRTDPYGYTF
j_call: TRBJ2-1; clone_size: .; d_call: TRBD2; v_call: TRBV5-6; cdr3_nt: TGTGCCAGCAAGCGACCGGGACTAGCACACAATGAGCAGTTCTTC; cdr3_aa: CASKRPGLAHNEQFF
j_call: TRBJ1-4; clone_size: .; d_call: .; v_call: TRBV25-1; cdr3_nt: TGTGCCAGCAGTGAAAGGACAGACGCTGAAAAACTGTTTTTT; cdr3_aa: CASSERTDAEKLFF
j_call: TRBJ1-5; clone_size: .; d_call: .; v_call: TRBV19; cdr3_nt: TGTGCCAGTAGTACTGCGACGAGGGGCAATCAGCCCCAGCATTTT; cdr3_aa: CASSTATRGNQPQHF
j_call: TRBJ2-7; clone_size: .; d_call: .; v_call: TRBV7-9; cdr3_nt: TGTGCCAGCGGCCCATTGGGGAGTACCTACGAGCAGTACTTC; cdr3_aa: CASGPLGSTYEQYF
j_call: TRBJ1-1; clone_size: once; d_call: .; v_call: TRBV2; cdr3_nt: TGTGCCAGCAGTGAAGGTCTAGGGGAGGGGCCGAACACTGAAGCTTTCTTT; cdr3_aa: CASSEGLGEGPNTEAFF
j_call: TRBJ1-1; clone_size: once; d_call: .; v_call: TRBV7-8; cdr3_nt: TGTGCCAGCAGCAACTCGGTCCTGACTGAAGCTTTCTTT; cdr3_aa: CASSNSVLTEAFF
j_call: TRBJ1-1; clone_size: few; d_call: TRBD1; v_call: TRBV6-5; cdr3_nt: TGTGCCAGCAGACGGGACAGCCAGAACACTGAAGCTTTCTTT; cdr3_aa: CASRRDSQNTEAFF
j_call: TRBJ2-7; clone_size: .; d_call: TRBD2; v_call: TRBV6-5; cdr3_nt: TGTGCCGGCGCTGAACCGGGACTAGAAAACTACGAGCAGTACTTC; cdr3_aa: CAGAEPGLENYEQYF
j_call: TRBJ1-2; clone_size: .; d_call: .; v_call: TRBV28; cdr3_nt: TGTGCCAGCAGTTTAGTTGGCAGGGCGGCTGGCTACACCTTC; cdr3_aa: CASSLVGRAAGYTF
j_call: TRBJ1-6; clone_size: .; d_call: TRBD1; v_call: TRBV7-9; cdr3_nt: TGTGCCAGCAGCCCAGACAGGGGTGGGAATTCACCCCTCCACTTT; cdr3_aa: CASSPDRGGNSPLHF
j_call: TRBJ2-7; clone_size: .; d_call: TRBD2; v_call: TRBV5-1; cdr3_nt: TGCGCCAGCAGCTTGGCCCGGCGGGAGAGTCGTACGCGGGGGGAGCAGTACTTC; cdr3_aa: CASSLARRESRTRGEQYF
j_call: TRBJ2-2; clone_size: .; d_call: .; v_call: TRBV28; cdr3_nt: TGTGCCAGCAGTCTATTGCCAAGGGTCGCGAACACCGGGGAGCTGTTTTTT; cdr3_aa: CASSLLPRVANTGELFF
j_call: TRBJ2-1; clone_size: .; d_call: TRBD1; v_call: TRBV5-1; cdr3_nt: TGCGCCAGCAGCTTGGTTGGGGACAGCTCCTACAATGAGCAGTTCTTC; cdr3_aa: CASSLVGDSSYNEQFF
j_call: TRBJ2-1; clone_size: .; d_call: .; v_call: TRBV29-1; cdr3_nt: TGCAGCGTTCCAGACCGGGAAAAGCAGTTCTTC; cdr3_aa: CSVPDREKQFF
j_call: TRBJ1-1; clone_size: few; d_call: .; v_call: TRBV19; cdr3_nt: TGTGCCAGTAGTGCCCGGGACCAGAACACTGAAGCTTTCTTT; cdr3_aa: CASSARDQNTEAFF
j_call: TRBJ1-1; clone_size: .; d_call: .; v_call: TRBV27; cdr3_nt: TGTGCCAGCAGTTTTGGTATACAACAGGTCGACACTGAAGCTTTCTTT; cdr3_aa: CASSFGIQQVDTEAFF
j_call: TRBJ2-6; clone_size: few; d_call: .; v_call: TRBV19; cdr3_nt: TGTGCCAGTAGTGGGCTGATCTCTGGGGCCAACGTCCTGACTTTC; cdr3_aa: CASSGLISGANVLTF
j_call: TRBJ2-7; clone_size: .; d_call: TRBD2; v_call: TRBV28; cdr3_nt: TGTGCCAGCAGTTTCCGATCGACTAGCGGAGGAGCCTACGAGCAGTACTTC; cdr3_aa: CASSFRSTSGGAYEQYF
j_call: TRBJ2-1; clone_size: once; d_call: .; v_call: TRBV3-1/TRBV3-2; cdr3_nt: TGTGCCAGCAGCCCAGGTGCGGGTGAGCAGTTCTTC; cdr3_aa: CASSPGAGEQFF
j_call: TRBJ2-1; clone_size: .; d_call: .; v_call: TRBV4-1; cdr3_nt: TGCGCCAGCAGCCACCCCAGGCTCGAGGGGGACAATGAGCAGTTCTTC; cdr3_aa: CASSHPRLEGDNEQFF
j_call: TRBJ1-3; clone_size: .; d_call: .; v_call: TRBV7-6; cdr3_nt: TGTGCCAGCAGCTTAGGGATGAAGGCCTACTCCGGTGGAAACACCATATATTTT; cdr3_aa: CASSLGMKAYSGGNTIYF
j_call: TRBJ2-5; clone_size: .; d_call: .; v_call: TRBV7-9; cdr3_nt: TGTGCCAGCAGCCTTAGTCGGGAGACCCAGTACTTC; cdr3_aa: CASSLSRETQYF
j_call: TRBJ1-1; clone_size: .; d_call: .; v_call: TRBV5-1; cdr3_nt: TGCGCCAGCAGCTTGGAGGGCACCGGGGCGTTCGAAGTTTTCTTT; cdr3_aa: CASSLEGTGAFEVFF
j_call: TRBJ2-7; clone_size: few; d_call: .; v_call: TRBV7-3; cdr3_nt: TGTGCCAGCAGCTTATCAGGGCCGTTGGACGAGCAGTACTTC; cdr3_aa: CASSLSGPLDEQYF
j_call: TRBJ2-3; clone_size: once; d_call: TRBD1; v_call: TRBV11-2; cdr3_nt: TGTGCCAGCAGCTTAGAGTGGACAGGCTTGGGGTATTTT; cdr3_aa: CASSLEWTGLGYF
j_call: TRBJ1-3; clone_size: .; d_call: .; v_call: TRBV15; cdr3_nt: TGTGCCACCAGCAGAGGGTCGGGAAACACCATATATTTT; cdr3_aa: CATSRGSGNTIYF
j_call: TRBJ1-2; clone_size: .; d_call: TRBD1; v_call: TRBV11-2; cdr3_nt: TGTGCCAGCAATATAACGCCACAGGGGCCTGGCTACACCTTC; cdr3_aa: CASNITPQGPGYTF
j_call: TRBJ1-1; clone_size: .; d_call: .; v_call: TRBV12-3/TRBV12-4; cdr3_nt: TGTGCCAGCAGTTTCGAGACAGTAGAAGCTTTCTTT; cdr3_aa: CASSFETVEAFF
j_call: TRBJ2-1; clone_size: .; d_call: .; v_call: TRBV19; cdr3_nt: TGTGCCAGTAGTATAGACAGGCTCCCTTACAATGAGCAGTTCTTC; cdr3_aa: CASSIDRLPYNEQFF
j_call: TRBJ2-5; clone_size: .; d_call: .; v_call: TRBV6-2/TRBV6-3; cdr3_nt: TGTGCCAGCAGCCTATCCCCCGGGACCCAGTACTTC; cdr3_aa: CASSLSPGTQYF